What follows is one T cell receptor beta chain and its context. Which antigen it targets is not known. One base away there is no much larger clone; base qualities are not given. Sequencer: Illumina HiSeq 1500. TCRdb reprocessed the public reads (quality trimming at Q25 with fastp, clone calling with MiXCR) and kept in-frame beta chains. Every entry covers one CDR3 protein and lists the most common genes and DNA from its rows. Across this sample there are roughly 90,000 distinct CDR3 sequences, with 25% to 30% seen only once. The ten largest clonotypes hold 71% of the sample. The sample is drawn from a study of T cell repertoires in cytomegalovirus infection (dated by TCRdb to between 2019 and 2020). Background for the entire study: Peptide stimulations targeted recently identified HLA-C-restricted CMV epitopes, whose presentation resists viral immunomodulation, together with well-studied HLA-B-restricted epitopes. The HLA type of each donor mattered for the analysis, because public TCR beta signatures pointed to carriage of CMV infection along with the matching HLA type. General study outcomes and caveats: In both this cohort and an independent roughly 330-donor cohort, the cumulative frequency of public TCR beta family members distinguished carriers of CMV infection plus the relevant HLA type. The ex vivo response was dominated by HLA-C-restricted CMV-specific TCR beta clonotypes, which also provided the single most frequent clonotype in two of eight donors.

From the germline V gene (reference sequence), CDR1 is DFQATT and CDR2 is SNEGSKA. Relative to germline, V is missing 0 bases and J is missing 2 bases, with 5 bases of the junction outside any gene match. The CDR3 holds 15 amino acids from the cysteine to the phenylalanine. Only the CDR3 part of the read is kept: 45 bases, read in frame from the first base. In the paper's terms, the treatment or condition label means: in vitro stimulation with specific CMV peptide epitopes to enrich CMV-specific T cells. Sequences were derived from CD8+ T cells from cultured PBMCs, sampled from culture after CMV antigen stimulation. This sequence uses TRBV20-1 and TRBJ2-3, and TRBD2 matches 7 of the central bases. This TCR came from a human donor in good health (CMV status not recorded). Some clones in this sample may be carry-over from other donors' samples. The DNA sequence follows: TGCAGTGCTAGAGATGCGGGGGACCACACAGATACGCAGTATTTT. This yields the protein CSARDAGDHTDTQYF.